These T cell receptor beta chains were read from a single sample in a study of blood T cell repertoires in COVID-19. The repertoire was sequenced with immunoSEQ multiplex PCR; TCRdb's copy has only in-frame clones and lacks some. The sample has 170,000 or so clones; 88% are singletons. Sequencing was done on a sample of PBMCs or T cells enriched from blood (not recorded which). The source of these receptors is a woman aged 18 to 35 who had recovered from COVID-19. CDR3s include the opening cysteine and the closing phenylalanine or tryptophan. Fields, in order: D gene, V gene, clone size, J gene, CDR3 DNA, CDR3 protein. A D gene is named only where the DNA matches it firmly. Where a row states a size, it is once, few, many or the class of an expanded clone; other rows omit it.

>.|TRBV28|.|TRBJ2-7
TGTGCCAGCAGTTACCCACCTTTCGAGGAGCAGTACTTC
CASSYPPFEEQYF
>.|TRBV11-3|.|TRBJ1-1
TGTGCCAGCAGCTTAAGCTCACTTCGGGACACTGAAGCTTTCTTT
CASSLSSLRDTEAFF
>.|TRBV7-8|.|TRBJ1-5
TGTGCCAGCAGCTTAGGCGCACTGTCCAGGGAGCCCCAGCATTTT
CASSLGALSREPQHF
>TRBD2|TRBV7-8|few|TRBJ2-5
TGTGCCAGCAGCTGGGACTACCGCCAAGAGACCCAGTACTTC
CASSWDYRQETQYF
>TRBD2|TRBV11-2|.|TRBJ2-7
TGTGCCAGCAGCCCCTTTATGGTAGCGGGAGCTCCCGAGCAGTACTTC
CASSPFMVAGAPEQYF
>.|TRBV10-3|.|TRBJ2-1
TGTGCCATCAGCCTTGGGGCCAATGAGCAGTTCTTC
CAISLGANEQFF
>.|TRBV7-2|.|TRBJ2-5
TGTGCCAGCAGCTTAGTCCGGGGGATGGTTCGGGAGACCCAGTACTTC
CASSLVRGMVRETQYF
>.|TRBV7-2|.|TRBJ1-6
TGTGCCAGCAGCTTCCAGGGTCCCCGTAGTAATTCACCCCTCCACTTT
CASSFQGPRSNSPLHF
>TRBD1|TRBV5-4|.|TRBJ1-1
TGTGCCAGCAGCAGACCCGGGACAGGGAGAGAAATCACTGAAGCTTTCTTT
CASSRPGTGREITEAFF
>.|TRBV7-2|.|TRBJ2-3
TGTGCCAGCAGCTTAGGAAATAGCGCCGCGGGAAAAGATACGCAGTATTTT
CASSLGNSAAGKDTQYF
>.|TRBV28|.|TRBJ2-4
TGTGCCAGCAGTTTCGCGGGGTCAGGCAAAAACATTCAGTACTTC
CASSFAGSGKNIQYF
>TRBD1|TRBV27|.|TRBJ2-7
TGTGCCAGCAGCGTTGGGACAGACCGCTACGAGCAGTACTTC
CASSVGTDRYEQYF
>TRBD1|TRBV5-1|.|TRBJ2-7
TGCGCCAGCAGCGGTAGTCCGGGACAGGGCAACGAGCAGTACTTC
CASSGSPGQGNEQYF
>.|TRBV5-1|.|TRBJ2-1
TGCGCCAGCAGCTTGGAGGCGGCTGGGGCCAATGAGCAGTTCTTC
CASSLEAAGANEQFF
>TRBD2|TRBV5-4|.|TRBJ2-2
TGTGCCAGCAGCGCGGGACTAGCTATAGGGGAGCTGTTTTTT
CASSAGLAIGELFF
>.|TRBV2|.|TRBJ1-5
TGTGCCAGCAGTGTGGGAGGGGGTAATCAGCCCCAGCATTTT
CASSVGGGNQPQHF
>.|TRBV7-9|.|TRBJ1-1
TGTGCCAGCAGCAATACAGGGAAAATGAACACTGAAGCTTTCTTT
CASSNTGKMNTEAFF
>.|TRBV7-9|.|TRBJ2-7
TGTGCCAGCAGCTTACGCGGATCCTACGAGCAGTACTTC
CASSLRGSYEQYF
>TRBD1|TRBV28|.|TRBJ2-5
TGTGCCAGCAGGGGGACAGGGAGCAGGGAGACCCAGTACTTC
CASRGTGSRETQYF
>TRBD1|TRBV20-1|.|TRBJ1-1
TGCAGTGCTAGCAGGACAGGGGGGGCTTTCTTT
CSASRTGGAFF
>.|TRBV5-5|few|TRBJ1-4
TGTGCCAGCAGCTTGGAGTTCGCGGGGAATGAAAAACTGTTTTTT
CASSLEFAGNEKLFF
>.|TRBV28|.|TRBJ1-1
TGTGCCAGCAGTTTACTGGGGGACTCGAACACTGAAGCTTTCTTT
CASSLLGDSNTEAFF
>TRBD1|TRBV5-4|.|TRBJ2-5
TGTGCCAGCAGCTTGGACAGGGGACGGGAGACCCAGTACTTC
CASSLDRGRETQYF
>TRBD1|TRBV7-9|once|TRBJ1-2
TGTGCCAGCAGCTGGGGACAGGGGGCGGACTATGGCTACACCTTC
CASSWGQGADYGYTF
>TRBD2|TRBV5-6|.|TRBJ2-1
TGTGCCAGCAGCTTGGGGGCTAGCGGGGGCCCTTCATATGAGCAGTTCTTC
CASSLGASGGPSYEQFF
>TRBD2|TRBV6-1|.|TRBJ2-3
TGTGCCAGCAGTGAAGGTCGGAGCGGGAGCGTTACAGATACGCAGTATTTT
CASSEGRSGSVTDTQYF
>.|TRBV28|once|TRBJ1-3
TGTGCCAGCAGTTTCTCACAGGAGTCTGGAAACACCATATATTTT
CASSFSQESGNTIYF
>TRBD1|TRBV29-1|.|TRBJ1-2
TGCAGCGTTGAAGTGGCAGGGGGCGCTGGGGCCTATGGCTACACCTTC
CSVEVAGGAGAYGYTF
>TRBD1|TRBV11-3|.|TRBJ1-1
TGTGCCAGCAGCAGGGACAGCGACACTGAAGCTTTCTTT
CASSRDSDTEAFF
>.|TRBV28|.|TRBJ1-6
TGTGCCAGCAGTTTTGGGCAGAATAATTCACCCCTCCACTTT
CASSFGQNNSPLHF
>TRBD1|TRBV15|.|TRBJ1-1
TGTGCCACCAGCAGTGGGGTGGGGCAGGGGGTTATTAACACTGAAGCTTTCTTT
CATSSGVGQGVINTEAFF
>.|TRBV4-2|.|TRBJ1-4
TGTGCCAGCAGCCAAGATAGACGGAGGGGGGGAAATGAAAAACTGTTTTTT
CASSQDRRRGGNEKLFF
>.|TRBV27|few|TRBJ2-7
TGTGCCAGCAGCCCCTTACCAGGGGGGTCCTACGAGCAGTACTTC
CASSPLPGGSYEQYF
>TRBD1|TRBV2|.|TRBJ1-1
TGTGCCAGCGGGGAAGGCAGGGGGGTGGCTGAAGCTTTCTTT
CASGEGRGVAEAFF
>.|TRBV10-1|.|TRBJ1-2
TGCGCCAGCTCGTCGGGGGTCTATGGCTACACCTTC
CASSSGVYGYTF
>TRBD1|TRBV27|.|TRBJ1-2
TGTGCCAGCAGTTCCGGGGGACAGGGGGCCTTAGGTTACTATGGCTACACCTTC
CASSSGGQGALGYYGYTF
>TRBD2|TRBV18|once|TRBJ2-1
TGTGCCAGCTCCCCGGGACTAGCGGGGGGCTTTTACAATGAGCAGTTCTTC
CASSPGLAGGFYNEQFF
>.|TRBV5-6|.|TRBJ1-4
TGTGCCAGCAGCTTCGGGCAGGGGAGAGAAAAACTGTTTTTT
CASSFGQGREKLFF
>.|TRBV27|once|TRBJ2-5
TGTGCCAGCAGTTTAAGTACGGGATCAGAGACCCAGTACTTC
CASSLSTGSETQYF
>.|TRBV7-9|once|TRBJ2-1
TGTGCCAGCAGCACCGGGGAGGGGGGGCCCTCTAGTAATGAGCAGTTCTTC
CASSTGEGGPSSNEQFF
>TRBD1|TRBV27|.|TRBJ2-7
TGTGCCAGCAGTCCGTATGACCGGGACAGATACTACGAGCAGTACTTC
CASSPYDRDRYYEQYF
>TRBD2|TRBV19|.|TRBJ2-2
TGTGCCAGCAGACTAGCGGGCAACACCGGGGAGCTGTTTTTT
CASRLAGNTGELFF
>.|TRBV7-9|.|TRBJ1-2
TGTGCCAGCAGCTTAGACAGGGTTCCTGGCTACACCTTC
CASSLDRVPGYTF
>.|TRBV5-6|.|TRBJ2-2
TGTGCCAGCAGCTTAATAAGGGGCGCGGACACCGGGGAGCTGTTTTTT
CASSLIRGADTGELFF
>.|TRBV4-2|once|TRBJ1-2
TGTGCCAGCAGCCAAGAAGAGGGGACAAACTATGGCTACACCTTC
CASSQEEGTNYGYTF
>TRBD1|TRBV19|.|TRBJ1-1
TGTGCCGCAACCCTCGCCCGGGGACAGGGGGCTACTGAAGCTTTCTTT
CAATLARGQGATEAFF
>.|TRBV29-1|few|TRBJ1-1
TGCAGCGTTGGACCGGGGGTGAATACTGAAGCTTTCTTT
CSVGPGVNTEAFF
>TRBD1|TRBV5-1|few|TRBJ2-7
TGCGCCAGCAGCTTTCTTACAGGGGGCCACTACGAGCAGTACTTC
CASSFLTGGHYEQYF
>.|TRBV5-1|.|TRBJ1-2
TGCGCCAGCAGCTTGGAGCAAACAGGAGGCTACACCTTC
CASSLEQTGGYTF
>TRBD2|TRBV11-2|.|TRBJ2-7
TGTGCCAGCAGCTATAGCGGGACGTACTACGAGCAGTACTTC
CASSYSGTYYEQYF
>TRBD1|TRBV2|.|TRBJ2-7
TGTGCCAGCACCATAGGGACAGGGGAGTCCTACGAGCAGTACTTC
CASTIGTGESYEQYF
>.|TRBV7-9|.|TRBJ2-1
TGTGCCAGCAGCCCACCGGTGGTGAGCCTCTCCTACAATGAGCAGTTCTTC
CASSPPVVSLSYNEQFF
>.|TRBV2|.|TRBJ2-1
TGTGCCAGCAGTGAAGAGGCTAGCGCTTCCCGATTTTCCTACAATGAGCAGTTCTTC
CASSEEASASRFSYNEQFF
>.|TRBV5-1|few|TRBJ1-1
TGCGCCAGCAGCAACCAAATGGCGAACACTGAAGCTTTCTTT
CASSNQMANTEAFF
>TRBD2|TRBV7-3|.|TRBJ2-1
TGTGCCAGCAGCTCGAGAACTAGCGGCTCCTACAATGAGCAGTTCTTC
CASSSRTSGSYNEQFF